This TCR beta chain stems from a study of blood T cell repertoires in COVID-19. Study-level background: T cells, B-cell-depleted T cells, or PBMCs provided the cDNA or gDNA that served as material.

In the study's own analysis: Amplification of reference gene primers provided the estimated nucleated cell counts. TCRdb's table, derived via immunoSEQ multiplex PCR, lists solely in-frame clones and lacks some. V and J calls plus clone size are reproduced from that table; the DNA served to infer D and trimming. The table includes 150,000 to 200,000 clones, more than 70% detected once. The CDR3 totals 13 residues. Trimming removed 6 bases at V and 6 bases at J, with 9 bases between. The germline gives CDR1 KGHSY, CDR2 FQNENV. The V and J genes are TRBV16 and TRBJ1-6, with unresolved D. What was sequenced was peripheral blood. The receptor was derived from a woman aged 25 to 45 with acute or convalescent COVID-19. The CDR3 DNA sequence: TGTGCCAGCAGAGCAGGCGCTAATTCACCCCTCCACTTT. The encoded protein is CASRAGANSPLHF.